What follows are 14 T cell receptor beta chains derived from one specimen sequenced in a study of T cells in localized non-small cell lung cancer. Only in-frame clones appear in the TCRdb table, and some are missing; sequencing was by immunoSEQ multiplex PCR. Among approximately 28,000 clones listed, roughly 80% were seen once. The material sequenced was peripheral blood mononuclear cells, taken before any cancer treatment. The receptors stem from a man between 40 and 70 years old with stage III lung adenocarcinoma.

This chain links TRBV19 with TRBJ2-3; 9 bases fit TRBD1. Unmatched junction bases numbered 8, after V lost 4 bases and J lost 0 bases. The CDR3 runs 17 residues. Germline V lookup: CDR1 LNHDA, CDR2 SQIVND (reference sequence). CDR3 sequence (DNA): TGTGCCAGTAGTAAGGGGACAGGGCCTACTAGCACAGATACGCAGTATTTT. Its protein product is CASSKGTGPTSTDTQYF.

CDR3: CASSLRSRGQGQNIQYF. As DNA, the CDR3 is TGCGCCAGCAGCTTGCGAAGCCGAGGACAGGGTCAAAACATTCAGTACTTC. The genes are TRBV5-1 and TRBJ2-4, with 8 bases matching TRBD1. With 1 base clipped from V and 5 bases from J, the junction kept 11 bases outside the gene matches. Germline V lookup: CDR1 SGHRS, CDR2 YFSETQ. The CDR3 loop spans 17 amino acids.

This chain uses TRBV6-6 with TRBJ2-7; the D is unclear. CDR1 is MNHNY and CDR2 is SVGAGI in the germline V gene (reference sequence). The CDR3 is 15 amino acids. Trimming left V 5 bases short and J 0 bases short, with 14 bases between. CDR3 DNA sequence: TGTGCCAGCAGTCTAAGGCGACAAAACTCCTACGAGCAGTACTTC. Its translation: CASSLRRQNSYEQYF.

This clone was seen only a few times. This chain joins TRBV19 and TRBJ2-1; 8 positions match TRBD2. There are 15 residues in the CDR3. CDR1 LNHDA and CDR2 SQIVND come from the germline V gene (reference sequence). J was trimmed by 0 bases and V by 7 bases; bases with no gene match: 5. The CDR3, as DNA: TGTGCCAGTATTTCGACTAGCGCCTCCTACAATGAGCAGTTCTTC. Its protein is CASISTSASYNEQFF.

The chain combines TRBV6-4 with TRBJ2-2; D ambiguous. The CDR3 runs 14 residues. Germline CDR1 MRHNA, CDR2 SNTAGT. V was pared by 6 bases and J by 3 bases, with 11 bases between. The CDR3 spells CASRAASYTGELFF. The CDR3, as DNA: TGTGCCAGCAGGGCGGCTTCTTACACCGGGGAGCTGTTTTTT.

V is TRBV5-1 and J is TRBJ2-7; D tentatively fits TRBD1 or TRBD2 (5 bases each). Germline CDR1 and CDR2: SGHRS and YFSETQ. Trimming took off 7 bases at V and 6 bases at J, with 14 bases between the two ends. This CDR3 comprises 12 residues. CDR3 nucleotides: TGCGCCAGCCAGGGCGATGCGGGCGAGCAGTACTTC. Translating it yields CASQGDAGEQYF.

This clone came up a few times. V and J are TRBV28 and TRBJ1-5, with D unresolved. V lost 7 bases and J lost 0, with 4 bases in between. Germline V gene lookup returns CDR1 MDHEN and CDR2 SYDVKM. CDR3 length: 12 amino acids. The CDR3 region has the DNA TGTGCCAGCATGTATAGCAATCAGCCCCAGCATTTT. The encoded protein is CASMYSNQPQHF.

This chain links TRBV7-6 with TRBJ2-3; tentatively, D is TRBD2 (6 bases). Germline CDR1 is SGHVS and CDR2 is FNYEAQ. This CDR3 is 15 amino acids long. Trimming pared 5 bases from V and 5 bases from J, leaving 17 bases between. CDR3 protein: CASSDAGEERDTQYF. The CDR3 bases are TGTGCCAGCAGCGACGCCGGGGAGGAAAGAGATACGCAGTATTTT.

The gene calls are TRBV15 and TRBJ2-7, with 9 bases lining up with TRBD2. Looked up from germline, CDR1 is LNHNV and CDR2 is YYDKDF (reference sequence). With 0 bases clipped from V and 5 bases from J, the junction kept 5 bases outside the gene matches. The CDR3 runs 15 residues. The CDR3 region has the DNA TGTGCCACCAGCAGAGACTGGCGGGAGGGGAACGAGCAGTACTTC. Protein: CATSRDWREGNEQYF. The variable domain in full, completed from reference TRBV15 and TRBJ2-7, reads DAMVIQNPRYQVTQFGKPVTLSCSQTLNHNVMYWYQQKSSQAPKLLFHYYDKDFNNEADTPDNFQSRRPNTSFCFLDIRSPGLGDTAMYLCATSRDWREGNEQYFGPGTRLTVT.

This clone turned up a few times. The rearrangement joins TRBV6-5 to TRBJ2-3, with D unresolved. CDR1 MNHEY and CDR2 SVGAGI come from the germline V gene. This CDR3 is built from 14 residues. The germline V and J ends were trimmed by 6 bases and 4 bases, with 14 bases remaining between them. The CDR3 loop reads CASSPEVISDTQYF. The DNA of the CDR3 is TGTGCCAGCAGCCCCGAGGTCATATCAGATACGCAGTATTTT.

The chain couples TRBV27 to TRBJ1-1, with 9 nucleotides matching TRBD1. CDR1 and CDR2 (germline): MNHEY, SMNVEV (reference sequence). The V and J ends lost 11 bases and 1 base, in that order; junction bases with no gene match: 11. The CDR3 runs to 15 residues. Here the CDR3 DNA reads TGTGCCTCCCGCACAGGGGGCGAAGGGAACACTGAAGCTTTCTTT. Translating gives CASRTGGEGNTEAFF.

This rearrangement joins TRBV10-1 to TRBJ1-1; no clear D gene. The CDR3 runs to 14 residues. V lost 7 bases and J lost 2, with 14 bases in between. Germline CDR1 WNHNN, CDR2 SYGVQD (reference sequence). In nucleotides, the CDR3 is TGCGCCAGCACCCCCTCCGGGAGAAACACTGAAGCTTTCTTT. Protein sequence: CASTPSGRNTEAFF.

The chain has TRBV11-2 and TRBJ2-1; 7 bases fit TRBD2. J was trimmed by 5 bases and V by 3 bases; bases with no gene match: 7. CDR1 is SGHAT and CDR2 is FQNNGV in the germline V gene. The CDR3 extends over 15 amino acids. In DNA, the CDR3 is TGTGCCAGCAGCTTTACCGGGACTAATAACAATGAGCAGTTCTTC. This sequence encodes CASSFTGTNNNEQFF.

The CDR3 region is CASSSRVNTGELFF. CDR3 in DNA: TGCGCCAGCAGCTCCAGGGTAAACACCGGGGAGCTGTTTTTT. The chain joins TRBV5-1 to TRBJ2-2; tentatively, D is TRBD1 (5 bases). The CDR3 runs to 14 residues. Germline CDR1 reads SGHRS; CDR2 reads YFSETQ. V shed 3 bases and J shed 2 bases, with 8 bases lying between them.